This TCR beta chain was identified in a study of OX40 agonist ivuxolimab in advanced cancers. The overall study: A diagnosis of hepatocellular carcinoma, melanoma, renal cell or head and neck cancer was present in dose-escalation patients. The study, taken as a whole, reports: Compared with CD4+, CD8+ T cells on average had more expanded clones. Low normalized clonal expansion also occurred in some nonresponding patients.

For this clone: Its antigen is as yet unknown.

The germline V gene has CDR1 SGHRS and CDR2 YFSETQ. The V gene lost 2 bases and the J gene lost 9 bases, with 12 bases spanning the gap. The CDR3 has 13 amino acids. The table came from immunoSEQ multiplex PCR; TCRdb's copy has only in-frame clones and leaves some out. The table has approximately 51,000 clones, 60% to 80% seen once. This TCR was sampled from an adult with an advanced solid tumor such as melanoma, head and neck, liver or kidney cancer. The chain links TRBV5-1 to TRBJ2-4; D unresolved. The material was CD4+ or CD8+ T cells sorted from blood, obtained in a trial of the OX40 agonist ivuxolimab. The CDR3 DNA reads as TGCGCCAGCAGCTTCGACCCCCTGGGCATTCAGTACTTC. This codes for CASSFDPLGIQYF. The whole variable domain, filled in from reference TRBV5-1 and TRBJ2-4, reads KAGVTQTPRYLIKTRGQQVTLSCSPISGHRSVSWYQQTPGQGLQFLFEYFSETQRNKGNFPGRFSGRQFSNSRSEMNVSTLELGDSALYLCASSFDPLGIQYFGAGTRLSVL.